A single sample gave rise to the 2 T cell receptor beta chains below, sequenced in a study of T cells in Graves' hyperthyroidism and ophthalmopathy. RNA transcripts provided the source from which TCR beta CDR3 regions were amplified. The HTBI primer set was used in a first-round RT-PCR of the TCR CDR3. Each CDR3 protein gets one entry after TCRdb re-called the multiplex PCR reads with MiXCR. There are hundreds of thousands of distinct CDR3 sequences in the sample; over 15% occur only once, and around 61% lies in the top ten. Sequencing input: blood. The receptors derive from a woman in her sixties with Graves' ophthalmopathy.

The chain links TRBV20-1 to TRBJ1-3, with D unresolved. The CDR3 covers 16 residues. From germline, CDR1 is DFQATT and CDR2 SNEGSKA (reference sequence). The V end was cut by 3 bases, the J end by 2 bases, with 17 bases between. The CDR3 is CSASQALISAGNTIYF. In nucleotides, the CDR3 is TGCAGTGCTAGTCAGGCCCTTATATCGGCTGGAAACACCATATATTTT.

This clonotype was counted a few times. This chain links TRBV20-1 with TRBJ1-5; perhaps TRBD1 as D (5 bases). Germline V lookup: CDR1 DFQATT, CDR2 SNEGSKA (reference sequence). This CDR3 has 13 residues. Trimming cost V 3 bases and J 6 bases, with 12 bases left between them. CDR3 protein: CSARGLYSQPQHF. CDR3 bases: TGCAGTGCTAGGGGACTTTATAGTCAGCCCCAGCATTTT.